This TCR beta chain emerged from a study of post-analysis software for immune sequencing data. Overall study context: Included courses were relapsing-remitting and secondary progressive multiple sclerosis; progressive-relapsing multiple sclerosis was also included.

TCR beta cDNA libraries included unique molecular identifiers. TCRdb re-called the PCR reads through MiXCR, storing one row per CDR3 protein. This table holds 650,000 to 900,000 distinct CDR3 sequences, approximately 44% found once. General observations from the study: Comparison of patients with controls showed five TRBV segments more frequent in patients, TRBV5-6, TRBV5-1 and TRBV20-1 among them. Compared with controls, patients showed significantly lower normalized Chao1 diversity.

The junction had 9 bases not matched to a gene; V was cut back by 6 bases and J by 8 bases. CDR3 length: 14 residues. CDR1 and CDR2 from the germline V gene are SQVTM and ANQGSEA. Notes on this clonotype: Its antigen remains unknown.

The sequenced sample consisted of blood. V is TRBV29-1 and J is TRBJ2-1; 11 bases are shared with TRBD2. The TCR sequence derives from a girl aged 10-17 years with multiple sclerosis. In DNA, the CDR3 is TGCAGCGTACTAGCGGGAGCGGAATACGATGAGCAGTTCTTC. Translation gives CSVLAGAEYDEQFF.